The rows below give T cell receptor beta chains drawn from one sample of a study of T cell responses to AZD1222 COVID-19 vaccine. Sequenced by immunoSEQ multiplex PCR; TCRdb stores in-frame clones only, minus some. The repertoire holds 90,000 to 140,000 clones, about 80% seen once, with less than 6% in the top ten. The sample was peripheral blood, taken on day 0 of AZD1222 vaccination. The receptors stem from an adult in good health. Each CDR3 is given with its conserved first and last residue. The order of the fields is clone size, V gene, D gene, J gene, CDR3 protein, CDR3 DNA. The D gene is left open where the match is weak. Not all rows give a size; the values are once, few, many and, for expanded clones, a class.

-	TRBV5-1	-	TRBJ1-1	CASSLTQGSTEAFF	TGCGCCAGCAGCCTGACCCAGGGTAGCACTGAAGCTTTCTTT
-	TRBV5-5	-	TRBJ2-1	CASSDQVTDYNEQFF	TGTGCCAGCAGCGACCAAGTGACAGACTACAATGAGCAGTTCTTC
-	TRBV29-1	TRBD1	TRBJ1-2	CSVVTGGAGYTF	TGCAGCGTTGTCACAGGGGGCGCCGGCTACACCTTC
-	TRBV5-1	-	TRBJ2-7	CASSLQSYEQYF	TGCGCCAGCAGCTTGCAATCCTACGAGCAGTACTTC
-	TRBV10-3	-	TRBJ1-6	CAITAAASNSPLHF	TGTGCCATCACCGCAGCAGCGTCTAATTCACCCCTCCACTTT
-	TRBV2	-	TRBJ1-2	CASTLGGGKVYGYTF	TGTGCCAGCACCCTTGGGGGCGGGAAGGTCTATGGCTACACCTTC
-	TRBV9	-	TRBJ1-4	CASSVGVGGTNEKLFF	TGTGCCAGCAGCGTAGGGGTCGGGGGGACTAATGAAAAACTGTTTTTT
-	TRBV27	-	TRBJ1-2	CASSFIGADYGYTF	TGTGCCAGCAGTTTTATCGGCGCGGACTATGGCTACACCTTC
-	TRBV9	-	TRBJ1-4	CASSATGTTNEKLFF	TGTGCCAGCAGCGCAACAGGGACAACTAATGAAAAACTGTTTTTT
many	TRBV7-6	-	TRBJ1-5	CASSLAAGNQPQHF	TGTGCCAGCAGCTTAGCGGCGGGCAATCAGCCCCAGCATTTT
-	TRBV7-9	TRBD1	TRBJ1-2	CASSRQGFHGYTF	TGTGCCAGCAGCCGACAGGGGTTCCATGGCTACACCTTC
-	TRBV2	TRBD1	TRBJ2-3	CASRARTGSYRDTQYF	TGTGCCAGCAGGGCCCGGACAGGGTCGTATAGGGATACGCAGTATTTT
once	TRBV6-1	-	TRBJ1-2	CASSEANGPGGYTF	TGTGCCAGCAGTGAAGCAAACGGCCCGGGGGGCTACACCTTC
-	TRBV5-5	TRBD1	TRBJ2-1	CASSSDRVDEQFF	TGTGCCAGCAGCTCGGACAGGGTCGATGAGCAGTTCTTC
-	TRBV3-1/TRBV3-2	-	TRBJ2-1	CASSHTGTGDYNEQFF	TGTGCCAGCAGCCACACCGGGACGGGGGATTACAATGAGCAGTTCTTC
few	TRBV6-5	TRBD1	TRBJ2-5	CASSPRQGRRETQYF	TGTGCCAGCAGTCCTCGACAGGGGAGGCGAGAGACCCAGTACTTC
-	TRBV6-5	TRBD1	TRBJ1-2	CASRGTGGIYGYTF	TGTGCCAGCAGGGGGACAGGGGGCATCTATGGCTACACCTTC
-	TRBV16	-	TRBJ1-1	CASSQGQGAFF	TGTGCCAGCAGCCAAGGGCAGGGTGCTTTCTTT
-	TRBV6-4	-	TRBJ2-2	CASSAGHTGELFF	TGTGCCAGCAGTGCGGGACACACCGGGGAGCTGTTTTTT
-	TRBV19	-	TRBJ1-2	CASSPTTAPDGFYGYTF	TGTGCCAGTAGTCCAACGACAGCCCCGGACGGATTCTATGGCTACACCTTC
-	TRBV4-3	-	TRBJ1-1	CASSQGVGGNTEAFF	TGCGCCAGCAGCCAAGGGGTGGGGGGGAACACTGAAGCTTTCTTT
-	TRBV11-2	-	TRBJ2-7	CASLRQAASYEQYF	TGTGCCAGCCTAAGACAGGCGGCTTCCTACGAGCAGTACTTC
-	TRBV27	-	TRBJ1-6	CASSVTTGSSSPLHF	TGTGCCAGCAGTGTGACGACAGGATCCAGTTCACCCCTCCACTTT
few	TRBV5-4	TRBD1	TRBJ1-2	CASSPTSDRGLYGYTF	TGTGCCAGCAGCCCAACCTCGGACAGGGGGCTGTATGGCTACACCTTC
-	TRBV5-6	TRBD2	TRBJ2-1	CASSFRGGLAGGWFF	TGTGCCAGCAGCTTTCGGGGGGGACTAGCGGGGGGTTGGTTCTTC
-	TRBV5-1	-	TRBJ2-5	CASSFGVAGETQYF	TGCGCCAGCAGCTTCGGGGTAGCCGGGGAGACCCAGTACTTC
-	TRBV10-2	-	TRBJ1-5	CASSEDSYQPQHF	TGCGCCAGCAGTGAGGACAGCTATCAGCCCCAGCATTTT
-	TRBV2	-	TRBJ2-5	CASNRGQGQETQYF	TGTGCCAGCAACCGAGGCCAGGGGCAAGAGACCCAGTACTTC
-	TRBV6-5	-	TRBJ1-1	CASSYTLKTQKLEAFF	TGTGCCAGCAGTTACACCCTAAAGACACAGAAGCTTGAAGCTTTCTTT
-	TRBV18	-	TRBJ1-5	CASSENRGAVQPQHF	TGTGCCAGCTCCGAAAACCGGGGGGCAGTTCAGCCCCAGCATTTT
-	TRBV14	-	TRBJ2-5	CASSSMGVKETQYF	TGTGCCAGCAGCTCTATGGGGGTAAAAGAGACCCAGTACTTC
-	TRBV19	-	TRBJ2-3	CASSRSPEGVAQYF	TGTGCCAGTAGTAGATCCCCTGAGGGGGTCGCGCAGTATTTT
-	TRBV30	TRBD1	TRBJ1-2	CAWGTEYGYTF	TGTGCCTGGGGGACAGAGTATGGCTACACCTTC
-	TRBV10-3	TRBD1	TRBJ1-2	CAITDPARQGDDYGYTF	TGTGCCATCACTGACCCCGCTCGACAGGGCGACGACTATGGCTACACCTTC
-	TRBV6-2/TRBV6-3	-	TRBJ1-2	CASSYGRGPRYGYTF	TGTGCCAGCAGTTACGGAAGGGGTCCACGGTATGGCTACACCTTC
-	TRBV7-2	TRBD2	TRBJ2-5	CASSYQRGQETQYF	TGTGCCAGCAGCTACCAGCGGGGACAAGAGACCCAGTACTTC
once	TRBV10-3	-	TRBJ1-1	CAISARGTWENTEAFF	TGTGCCATCAGTGCTCGCGGGACATGGGAGAACACTGAAGCTTTCTTT
-	TRBV7-9	-	TRBJ1-2	CASSFSFDRIYGYTF	TGTGCCAGCAGCTTCTCCTTTGACAGAATCTATGGCTACACCTTC
-	TRBV18	-	TRBJ2-6	CASSLPSGANVLTF	TGTGCCAGCTCACTTCCCTCTGGGGCCAACGTCCTGACTTTC
once	TRBV27	-	TRBJ1-6	CASSFLPIGSPLHF	TGTGCCAGCAGTTTTCTCCCCATCGGATCACCCCTCCACTTT
-	TRBV5-1	TRBD1	TRBJ2-7	CASRRDSSYEQYF	TGCGCCAGCAGAAGGGACAGTTCTTACGAGCAGTACTTC
-	TRBV5-1	-	TRBJ2-3	CASRLGSTLTDTQYF	TGCGCCAGCAGATTGGGCAGTACCCTCACAGATACGCAGTATTTT
-	TRBV9	-	TRBJ1-4	CASSVGVREKLFF	TGTGCCAGCAGCGTAGGGGTTCGAGAAAAACTGTTTTTT
once	TRBV6-5	TRBD2	TRBJ2-5	CASSYGLGDPQYF	TGTGCCAGCAGTTACGGACTAGGCGACCCCCAGTACTTC
-	TRBV4-3	TRBD1	TRBJ2-5	CASSQEGQGAGETQYF	TGCGCCAGCAGCCAAGAGGGACAGGGGGCGGGAGAGACCCAGTACTTC
-	TRBV30	-	TRBJ2-7	CAWSEGLIYEQYF	TGTGCCTGGAGTGAGGGACTGATCTACGAGCAGTACTTC
few	TRBV4-2	-	TRBJ1-2	CASSQDSRGTNYGYTF	TGTGCCAGCAGCCAAGATTCGCGGGGAACTAACTATGGCTACACCTTC
-	TRBV11-1	-	TRBJ2-2	CASSFTGSNTGELFF	TGTGCCAGCAGCTTCACAGGATCGAACACCGGGGAGCTGTTTTTT
-	TRBV5-4	-	TRBJ2-7	CASSSRRDIGYEQYF	TGTGCCAGCAGCTCCCGACGGGACATTGGCTACGAGCAGTACTTC
-	TRBV30	-	TRBJ1-4	CAWRRGLLNEKLFF	TGTGCCTGGCGTCGGGGGCTGCTTAATGAAAAACTGTTTTTT
-	TRBV12-3/TRBV12-4	-	TRBJ1-1	CASSLFQNTEAFF	TGTGCCAGCAGTTTGTTCCAAAACACTGAAGCTTTCTTT
-	TRBV5-6	-	TRBJ2-1	CASSFPDRNNEQFF	TGTGCCAGCAGCTTTCCGGACAGAAACAATGAGCAGTTCTTC
-	TRBV18	-	TRBJ1-6	CASSPDRSYNSPLHF	TGTGCCAGCTCACCCGACAGGTCCTATAATTCACCCCTCCACTTT
few	TRBV18	-	TRBJ1-1	CASSRQWLIGTEAFF	TGTGCCAGCTCACGACAATGGCTGATCGGGACTGAAGCTTTCTTT
-	TRBV5-1	TRBD1	TRBJ2-7	CASSMRQGAGYEQYF	TGCGCCAGCAGCATGCGACAGGGTGCGGGCTACGAGCAGTACTTC
-	TRBV6-5	TRBD1	TRBJ1-2	CASSWDRGVYGYTF	TGTGCCAGCAGTTGGGACAGGGGAGTTTATGGCTACACCTTC
once	TRBV5-4	-	TRBJ2-7	CASSTGRSTYEQYF	TGTGCCAGCAGCACGGGACGTAGCACGTACGAGCAGTACTTC